The clone carrying this TCR beta chain was detected only once. The CDR3 covers 14 residues. J lost 2 bases, V lost 1 base, and 2 bases had no gene match. CDR1 and CDR2 (germline): LNHNV, YYDKDF (reference sequence). This sample is drawn from a study of shared clonotypes between healthy human individuals. Study background: Ranging from 18 to 49 in age, donors were a couple of women and a few men.

It was into CD45RA+ naive and CD45RA-negative memory subsets that the CD4+ cells were split. At the deep level, the assay was run. Sorted-subset replicate PCRs used 200 ng DNA, approximately 30,000 T cell genomes. Measured with immunoSEQ multiplex PCR; TCRdb has only the in-frame clones, and not every one. The table records over a million clones, 70% to 80% of them present only once. The sequenced sample consisted of memory CD4+ T cells from PBMCs. Subset here: CD45RA-negative fraction. The chain carries TRBV15 and TRBJ2-7; 7 nucleotides match TRBD1. This clonotype was sampled from a young man in good health. Some clones in this sample may be carry-over from other donors' samples. CDR3 sequence: CATSRAGQPYEQYF. In nucleotides, the CDR3 is TGTGCCACCAGCAGAGCGGGACAGCCCTACGAGCAGTACTTC.